A single sample gave rise to the 15 T cell receptor beta chains below, sequenced in a study of cytomegalovirus exposure and HLA in healthy donors. The PCR ran on 60 Vbeta and 13 Jbeta primers. Profiled with immunoSEQ multiplex PCR; TCRdb holds only in-frame clones, not every one. The table includes fewer than 250,000 clones, roughly three quarters detected once. The sequencing sample was made of PBMCs. All receptors derive from a male donor in good health and CMV-seropositive.

The chain links TRBV7-3 to TRBJ2-2; 8 bases align to TRBD2. Losses at the gene ends were 1 base for V and 5 bases for J; bases not matched to a gene: 6. In germline, CDR1 is SGHTA, CDR2 FQGTGA. The CDR3 runs 16 residues. The CDR3 region has the DNA TGTGCCAGCAGCTTAAGTCCAGCGGGGGTAACCGGGGAGCTGTTTTTT. Residues: CASSLSPAGVTGELFF.

V gene TRBV7-2 combines with J gene TRBJ2-7; 13 nucleotides agree with TRBD2. J lost 6 bases, V lost 5 bases, and 10 bases had no gene match. Germline lookup yields CDR1 SGHTA and CDR2 FQGNSA. There are 16 residues in the CDR3. CDR3 coding DNA: TGTGCCAGCAGCACCCGGGGACTAGCGGGGCCGCGCGAGCAGTACTTC. Translated: CASSTRGLAGPREQYF.

J is TRBJ2-1 and V is TRBV5-6, with D perhaps matching TRBD1 (6 bases). V dropped 4 bases and J dropped 7 bases, with 18 bases sitting between them. The germline V gene encodes CDR1 SGHDT and CDR2 YYEEEE. The CDR3 has 15 residues. In DNA, the CDR3 is TGTGCCAGCAGCCGTCTTCGGGACAAAGGGAATGAGCAGTTCTTC. It translates to CASSRLRDKGNEQFF.

This clone has a single count. The V and J genes are TRBV6-1 and TRBJ2-3; 11 nucleotides match TRBD2. This CDR3 contains 15 residues. In germline, CDR1 is MNHNS, CDR2 SASEGT. V lost 7 bases and J lost 5; bases outside the gene matches: 8. CDR3: CASTLTSGVGDTQYF. DNA of the CDR3: TGTGCCAGCACCTTGACTAGCGGGGTAGGAGATACGCAGTATTTT.

A few counts support this clone. The CDR3 loop reads CASSFRGSTEAFF. CDR3 nucleotide sequence: TGTGCCAGCAGCTTCAGGGGGAGCACTGAAGCTTTCTTT. This chain links TRBV7-9 with TRBJ1-1, with 7 bases matching TRBD1. Germline trimming cut 3 bases from V and 4 bases from J; bases unmatched to any gene: 2. CDR1 and CDR2 (germline): SEHNR, FQNEAQ (reference sequence). This CDR3 is built from 13 residues.

This clone showed up just a few times. V and J are TRBV4-2 and TRBJ1-3; the D is unclear. CDR3 length: 17 residues. CDR1 and CDR2 (germline): LGHNA, YNFKEQ. Trimming pared 1 base from V and 3 bases from J, leaving 16 bases between. CDR3 nucleotides: TGTGCCAGCAGCCAAGTACAGCCGGGATCAGGTGGAAACACCATATATTTT. It codes for CASSQVQPGSGGNTIYF.

Regarding this clone: Within the sample, other DNA sequences also encode this same CDR3. The V call is TRBV4-3, the J call TRBJ1-2, with D perhaps TRBD1 (6 bases). The V gene lost 1 base and the J gene lost 2 bases, with 14 bases spanning the gap. The V gene's germline CDR1 is LGHNA and CDR2 YSLEER. There are 16 residues in the CDR3. CDR3 in DNA: TGCGCCAGCAGCCAAGGGGCAGGGGAAAGGAACTATGGCTACACCTTC. It translates to CASSQGAGERNYGYTF.

This sequence joins TRBV7-9 and TRBJ1-1; TRBD1 aligns across 8 bases. J lost 1 base, V lost 6 bases, and 4 bases had no gene match. CDR3 length: 14 residues. Germline lookup yields CDR1 SEHNR and CDR2 FQNEAQ (reference sequence). For the CDR3, the DNA is TGTGCCAGCAGTAAAGGACAGGGGAACACTGAAGCTTTCTTT. Translated: CASSKGQGNTEAFF.

The chain links TRBV7-2 to TRBJ1-1, with D perhaps matching TRBD1 (5 bases). V was pared by 1 base and J by 1 base, with 16 bases between. This CDR3 spans 17 amino acids. Germline V gene sequence: CDR1 SGHTA, CDR2 FQGNSA. The chain's CDR3 is CASSLVIGGRGNTEAFF. Here the CDR3 DNA reads TGTGCCAGCAGCTTAGTTATCGGGGGTAGAGGGAACACTGAAGCTTTCTTT.

This rearrangement joins TRBV10-3 to TRBJ2-1; tentatively, D is TRBD1 (6 bases). With 5 bases removed from V and 0 bases from J, the gap between germline ends came to 11 bases. The CDR3 loop spans 15 amino acids. The germline CDR1 and CDR2 sequences are ENHRY and SYGVKD. CDR3 amino acids: CAISFQGSSYNEQFF. In DNA, the CDR3 is TGTGCCATCAGTTTTCAGGGGAGCTCCTACAATGAGCAGTTCTTC.

The chain joins TRBV18 to TRBJ2-5; no firm D call. Trimming took 3 bases from V and 4 from J, leaving 6 bases between them. CDR1 and CDR2 (germline): KGHSH, LQKENI. The CDR3 totals 12 residues. The CDR3, as DNA: TGTGCCAGCTCACCGCTCGGAGAGACCCAGTACTTC. Translation: CASSPLGETQYF.

This chain links TRBV30 with TRBJ1-2; no definite D call. This CDR3 region has 12 residues. V shed 0 bases and J shed 12 bases, with 14 bases lying between them. The germline CDR1 and CDR2 sequences are GTSNPN and SVGIG (reference sequence). The CDR3 DNA reads as TGTGCCTGGAGTGTATTCGGGAGGATTGACACCTTC. It encodes CAWSVFGRIDTF. Supplemented by reference TRBV30 and TRBJ1-2, the full variable domain reads SQTIHQWPATLVQPVGSPLSLECTVEGTSNPNLYWYRQAAGRGLQLLFYSVGIGQISSEVPQNLSASRPQDRQFILSSKKLLLSDSGFYLCAWSVFGRIDTFGSGTRLTVV.

Comments on this clone: This sample includes further DNA sequences coding for the same CDR3. V usage is TRBV21-1 and J usage is TRBJ1-1. TRBV21-1 is recorded as a pseudogene. The CDR3 covers 14 residues. The CDR3 DNA is TGTGCCAGCAGTAGCCTCGGGGGTTGGACTGAAGCTTTCTTT. Translation: CASSSLGGWTEAFF.

V gene TRBV5-5 combines with J gene TRBJ1-2; the D is unclear. The CDR3 totals 14 residues. Trimming pared 2 bases from V and 0 bases from J, leaving 8 bases between. CDR1 and CDR2 from the germline V gene are SGHKS and YYEKEE (reference sequence). DNA for the CDR3: TGTGCCAGCAGCTTAGAACAGTCTAACTATGGCTACACCTTC. It is translated as CASSLEQSNYGYTF.

This clone was seen just once. This chain joins TRBV11-2 and TRBJ2-7; 8 nucleotides agree with TRBD1. CDR3 length equals 15 residues. The V gene end was trimmed by 5 bases and the J gene end by 5 bases; junction bases not matched to a gene: 11. CDR1 and CDR2 from the germline V gene are SGHAT and FQNNGV. Here the CDR3 reads CASSPEWDRSHEQYF. The CDR3 DNA reads as TGTGCCAGCAGCCCCGAATGGGACAGGTCCCACGAGCAGTACTTC. Drawing the rest from reference TRBV11-2 and TRBJ2-7, the complete variable domain is EAGVAQSPRYKIIEKRQSVAFWCNPISGHATLYWYQQILGQGPKLLIQFQNNGVVDDSQLPKDRFSAERLKGVDSTLKIQPAKLEDSAVYLCASSPEWDRSHEQYFGPGTRLTVT.